The TCR beta chain described here comes from a study of T-cell memory formation after mild COVID-19. The CDR3 sequence is 15 residues long. CDR1 and CDR2 (germline): SEHNR, FQNEAQ (reference sequence). Trimming left V 0 bases short and J 3 bases short, with 11 bases between. Only a few counts were recorded for this clonotype. Its target is unknown. General study findings and limits: SARS-CoV-2 specificity was not confirmed for second-wave clones peaking on day 37. For contracting clones, CD4+ ones sat mainly in CM and EM, CD8+ in EMRA. Whereas later expanders leaned CD4+, clones contracting day 15 to 85 showed a balanced CD4/CD8 makeup.

MiXCR, applied by TCRdb to the 5' RACE reads, yields one record per CDR3 protein. The repertoire holds a few hundred thousand distinct CDR3 sequences, with around 27% as singletons. This chain links TRBV7-9 with TRBJ1-2; D is perhaps TRBD1 (5 bases). The sample consisted of PBMCs or a T cell subset sorted from them (not recorded which). The TCR originated in an adult woman who had mild COVID-19 (a few samples of this study predate the infection). Cell type and time point are not known. This chain's CDR3 is CASSLASRDYYGYTF. CDR3 DNA sequence: TGTGCCAGCAGCTTAGCCAGCAGGGACTACTATGGCTACACCTTC.